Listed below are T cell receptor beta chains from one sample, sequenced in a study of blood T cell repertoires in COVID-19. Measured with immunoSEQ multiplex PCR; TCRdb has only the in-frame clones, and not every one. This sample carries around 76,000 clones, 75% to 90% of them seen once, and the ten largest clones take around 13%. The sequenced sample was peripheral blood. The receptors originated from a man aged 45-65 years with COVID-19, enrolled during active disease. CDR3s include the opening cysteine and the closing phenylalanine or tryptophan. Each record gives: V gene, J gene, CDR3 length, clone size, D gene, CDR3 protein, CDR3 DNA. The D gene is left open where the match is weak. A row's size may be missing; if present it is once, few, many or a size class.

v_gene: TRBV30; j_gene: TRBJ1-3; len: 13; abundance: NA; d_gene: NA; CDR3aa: CAWSGRGGNTIYF; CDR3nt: TGTGCCTGGAGTGGGCGAGGGGGAAACACCATATATTTT
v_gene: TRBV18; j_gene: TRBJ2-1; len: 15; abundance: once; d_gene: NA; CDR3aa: CASSPPARSHNEQFF; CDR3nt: TGTGCCAGCTCACCACCGGCTAGATCTCACAATGAGCAGTTCTTC
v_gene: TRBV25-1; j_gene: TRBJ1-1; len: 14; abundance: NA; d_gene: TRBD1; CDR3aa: CASSPWTGGTEAFF; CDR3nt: TGTGCCAGCAGTCCCTGGACAGGTGGGACTGAAGCTTTCTTT
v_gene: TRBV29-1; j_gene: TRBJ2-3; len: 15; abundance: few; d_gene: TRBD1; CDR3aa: CSAGRQGAGLDTQYF; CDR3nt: TGCAGCGCCGGCCGGCAGGGGGCGGGTCTGGATACGCAGTATTTT
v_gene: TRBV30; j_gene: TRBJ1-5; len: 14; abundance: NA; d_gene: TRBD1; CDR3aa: CAWSTTGGWQPQHF; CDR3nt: TGTGCCTGGAGTACGACAGGGGGCTGGCAGCCCCAGCATTTT
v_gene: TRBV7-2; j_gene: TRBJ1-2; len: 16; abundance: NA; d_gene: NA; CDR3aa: CASSLGSFARDYGYTF; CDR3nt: TGTGCCAGCAGCTTAGGAAGTTTTGCGAGGGACTATGGCTACACCTTC
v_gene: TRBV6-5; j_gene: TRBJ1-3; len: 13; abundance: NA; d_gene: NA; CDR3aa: CASSRDTGNTIYF; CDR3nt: TGTGCCAGCAGTCGGGACACCGGAAACACCATATATTTT
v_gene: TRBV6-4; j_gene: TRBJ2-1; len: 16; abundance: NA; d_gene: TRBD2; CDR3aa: CASSDSDPSGGNEQFF; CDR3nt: TGTGCCAGCAGTGACTCGGATCCTAGCGGGGGCAATGAGCAGTTCTTC
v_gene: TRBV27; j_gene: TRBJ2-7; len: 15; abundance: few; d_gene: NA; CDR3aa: CASSLSRADYYEQYF; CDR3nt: TGTGCCAGCAGTTTATCGAGGGCAGACTATTACGAGCAGTACTTC
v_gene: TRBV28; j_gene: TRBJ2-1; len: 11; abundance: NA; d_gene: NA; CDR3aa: CASSTPGGQFF; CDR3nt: TGTGCCAGCAGTACCCCCGGGGGGCAGTTCTTC
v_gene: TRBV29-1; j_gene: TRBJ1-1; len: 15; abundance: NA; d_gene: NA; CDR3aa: CSVDVSGGLNTEAFF; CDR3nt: TGCAGCGTTGACGTCTCGGGGGGCCTGAACACTGAAGCTTTCTTT
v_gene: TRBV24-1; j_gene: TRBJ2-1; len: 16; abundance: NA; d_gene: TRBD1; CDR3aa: CATSAGPGTGTGEQFF; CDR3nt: TGTGCCACCAGTGCCGGCCCCGGGACAGGGACAGGTGAGCAGTTCTTC
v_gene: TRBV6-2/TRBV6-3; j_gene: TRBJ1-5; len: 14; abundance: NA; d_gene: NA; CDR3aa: CASTPGAGNQPQHF; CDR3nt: TGTGCCAGCACCCCAGGAGCGGGAAATCAGCCCCAGCATTTT
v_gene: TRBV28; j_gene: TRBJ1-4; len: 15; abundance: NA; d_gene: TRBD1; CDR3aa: CASSYQTGGKEKLFF; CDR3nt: TGTGCCAGCAGTTACCAGACAGGGGGGAAGGAAAAACTGTTTTTT
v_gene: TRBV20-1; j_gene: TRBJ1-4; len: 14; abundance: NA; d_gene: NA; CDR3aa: CSAIDRGINEKLFF; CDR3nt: TGCAGTGCTATTGATCGCGGGATTAATGAAAAACTGTTTTTT